These T cell receptor beta chains were read from a single sample in a study of cytomegalovirus exposure and HLA in healthy donors. Generated by immunoSEQ multiplex PCR, the TCRdb table keeps only in-frame clones and is missing some. Of about 120,000 clones in the sample, roughly 78% were seen once. Source material: PBMCs. The receptors come from a man aged 25-45 years in good health and CMV-seronegative. Each CDR3 is given with its conserved first and last residue. A D gene is named only where the DNA matches it firmly. Clone size is given for some rows only: seen once, a few or many times, or a class if the clone is expanded.

V	J	size	D	DNA	CDR3
TRBV27	TRBJ2-2	once	-	TGTGCCAGCAGTTTATCGGGCGACACCGGGGAGCTGTTTTTT	CASSLSGDTGELFF
TRBV28	TRBJ2-7	-	-	TGTGCCAGCAGTTTATTGACGGCAGGGCGGCCGGAGCAGTACTTC	CASSLLTAGRPEQYF
TRBV10-3	TRBJ2-1	-	TRBD2	TGTGCCATCAGTCGGGGAGGGCGTACCTACAATGAGCAGTTCTTC	CAISRGGRTYNEQFF
TRBV30	TRBJ2-1	few	-	TGTGCCTGGGACCGGGGGGCAGAGCAGTTCTTC	CAWDRGAEQFF
TRBV7-2	TRBJ1-5	-	TRBD1	TGTGCCAGCAGCTTAGTTGGGACAGGATATCAGCCCCAGCATTTT	CASSLVGTGYQPQHF
TRBV5-1	TRBJ2-2	-	-	TGCGCCAGCAGCTTGCCGGGGGCGAACACCGGGGAGCTGTTTTTT	CASSLPGANTGELFF
TRBV28	TRBJ1-2	-	TRBD1	TGTGCCAGCAGTACCACAGGGGATGGCTATGGCTACACCTTC	CASSTTGDGYGYTF
TRBV9	TRBJ1-1	-	-	TGTGCCAGCAACGTAGCAGGATTGAACACTGAAGCTTTCTTT	CASNVAGLNTEAFF
TRBV28	TRBJ2-7	few	TRBD1	TGTGCCAGCAGTTTTGGAGGACAGGGGGGGAGGGAGAGGGAGCAGTACTTC	CASSFGGQGGREREQYF
TRBV7-2	TRBJ2-3	-	-	TGTGCCAGCAGAACCTCCGGGGGCACAGATACGCAGTATTTT	CASRTSGGTDTQYF
TRBV18	TRBJ2-1	-	-	TGTGCCAGCTCCCGTATCGGAGGGGCCAACAATGAGCAGTTCTTC	CASSRIGGANNEQFF
TRBV5-5	TRBJ2-1	-	-	TGTGCCAGCAGCTTGGATGGGGACTTCTACAATGAGCAGTTCTTC	CASSLDGDFYNEQFF
TRBV5-1	TRBJ2-2	-	-	TGCGCCAGCAGCTTGGTTCCCCTAGCAATTTTCACCGGGGAGCTGTTTTTT	CASSLVPLAIFTGELFF
TRBV27	TRBJ2-1	few	TRBD2	TGTGCCAGCAGTTTATCTTGGGACTACTCCTACAATGAGCAGTTCTTC	CASSLSWDYSYNEQFF
TRBV7-2	TRBJ2-1	-	TRBD2	TGTGCCAGCAGCTTATGGCTAGCGGGGGGCAATGAGCAGTTCTTC	CASSLWLAGGNEQFF
TRBV28	TRBJ2-3	-	TRBD1	TGTGCCAGCAGCCAAATTGACAGGGACGCAGATACGCAGTATTTT	CASSQIDRDADTQYF
TRBV6-5	TRBJ2-7	few	TRBD1	TGTGCCAGCAGCCGCACGACAGGGGGCGAGCAGTACTTC	CASSRTTGGEQYF
TRBV4-2	TRBJ1-1	-	-	TGTGCCAGCAGCCGAGCAGGACAGCTTACTGAAGCTTTCTTT	CASSRAGQLTEAFF
TRBV5-5	TRBJ1-5	-	TRBD1	TGTGCCAGCAGCCCTGGACAGGGGATCAATCAGCCCCAGCATTTT	CASSPGQGINQPQHF
TRBV13	TRBJ1-1	-	-	TGTGCCAGCAGCTATACAGAGAACACTGAAGCTTTCTTT	CASSYTENTEAFF
TRBV4-2	TRBJ1-1	-	-	TGTGCCAGCAGCCAAGACCGCACTGAAGCTTTCTTT	CASSQDRTEAFF
TRBV6-6	TRBJ1-5	-	-	TGTGCCAGCAGTTATGGCGGGGACGGACCCAATCAGCCCCAGCATTTT	CASSYGGDGPNQPQHF
TRBV21-1	TRBJ1-3	-	-	TGTGCCAGCAGCATGACAGGTGGAAACACCATATATTTT	CASSMTGGNTIYF
TRBV27	TRBJ2-2	-	TRBD2	TGTGCCAGCAGTTTATTAGCGGGGGTCACCGGGGAGCTGTTTTTT	CASSLLAGVTGELFF
TRBV2	TRBJ2-3	few	-	TGTGCCAGCAGTGAACTGTTAAACACAGATACGCAGTATTTT	CASSELLNTDTQYF
TRBV28	TRBJ1-3	-	-	TGTGCCAGCAGGTCCGGGAACCTGGACACCATATATTTT	CASRSGNLDTIYF
TRBV6-5	TRBJ1-2	few	-	TGTGCCAGCAGTTCACAGGGACCTGGCTATGGCTACACCTTC	CASSSQGPGYGYTF
TRBV10-3	TRBJ2-4	-	TRBD1	TGTGCCATCAGTGAGTGGTCAGGGACAGGGGACAGTCTAGCCAAAAACATTCAGTACTTC	CAISEWSGTGDSLAKNIQYF
TRBV29-1	TRBJ1-1	-	TRBD1	TGCAGCGTTGAAGGGGTTAGGGGGCTGAACACTGAAGCTTTCTTT	CSVEGVRGLNTEAFF
TRBV2	TRBJ1-2	-	TRBD1	TGTGCCAGCAGACCCGGGACAGGCAACTATGGCTACACCTTC	CASRPGTGNYGYTF
TRBV5-1	TRBJ2-1	-	TRBD2	TGCGCCAGCAGCTTGGTAGCGGGGGGACCCTACAATGAGCAGTTCTTC	CASSLVAGGPYNEQFF
TRBV10-3	TRBJ2-5	-	-	TGTGCCATCAGTGGGACGGGGGAGACCCAGTACTTC	CAISGTGETQYF
TRBV5-1	TRBJ2-1	-	TRBD2	TGCGCCAGCAGCAGGGGAGGACTAGCGGTCAATGAGCAGTTCTTC	CASSRGGLAVNEQFF
TRBV5-6	TRBJ1-1	-	-	TGTGCCAGTGAAGGGACACAGAACACTGAAGCTTTCTTT	CASEGTQNTEAFF
TRBV5-1	TRBJ2-3	-	-	TGCGCCAGCAGCGTAGGAGTGATCACAGATACGCAGTATTTT	CASSVGVITDTQYF